Sequencing of this T cell receptor beta chain was carried out in a study of persistence of HIV-infected CD4 T cells. Cells were stimulated with CMV-infected fibroblast lysates at 10 ug/mL. CD40L-negative CD69-negative CD45RO-high memory CD4+ T cells were sorted as populations depleted of antigen-responding cells. This was the immunoSEQ version 4 assay in survey mode. Sequenced by immunoSEQ multiplex PCR; TCRdb stores in-frame clones only, minus some. This table has tens of thousands of clones, roughly 82% appearing once. About this clone: The target antigen is unknown. Other nucleotide sequences in the sample specify the same CDR3.

J lost 4 bases, V lost 2 bases, and 0 bases had no gene match. The CDR3 is 13 residues long. In germline, CDR1 is SGHVS, CDR2 FQNEAQ. The gene calls are TRBV7-8 and TRBJ1-1; TRBD1 matches 8 bases. The receptor's source is an adult woman with HIV who was CMV-seropositive. Sequencing used CD4+ T cells sorted from PBMCs after approximately 19-hour stimulation, obtained from a patient who received antiretroviral therapy. For the CDR3, the DNA is TGTGCCAGCAGCTTAACAGGGGGCACTGAAGCTTTCTTT. Amino acid sequence: CASSLTGGTEAFF.